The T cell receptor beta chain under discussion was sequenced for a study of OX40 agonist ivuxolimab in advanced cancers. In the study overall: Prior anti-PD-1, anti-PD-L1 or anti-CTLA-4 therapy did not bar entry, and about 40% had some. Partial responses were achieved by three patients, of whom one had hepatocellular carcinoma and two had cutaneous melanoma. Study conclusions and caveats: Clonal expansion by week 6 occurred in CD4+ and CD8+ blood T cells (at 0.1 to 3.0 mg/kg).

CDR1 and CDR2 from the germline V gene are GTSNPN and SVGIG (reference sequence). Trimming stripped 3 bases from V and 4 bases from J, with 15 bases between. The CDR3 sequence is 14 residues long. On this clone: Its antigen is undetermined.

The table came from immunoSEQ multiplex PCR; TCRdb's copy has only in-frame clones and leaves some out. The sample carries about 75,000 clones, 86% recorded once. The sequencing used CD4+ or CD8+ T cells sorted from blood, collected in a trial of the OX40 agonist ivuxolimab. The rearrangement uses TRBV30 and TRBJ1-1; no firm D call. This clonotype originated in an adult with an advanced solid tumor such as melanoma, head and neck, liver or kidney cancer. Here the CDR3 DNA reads TGTGCCTGGAGACAAGTCAACAAGGGCACTGAAGCTTTCTTT. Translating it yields CAWRQVNKGTEAFF.